Described below is a single T cell receptor beta chain sequence and its context. These data belong to a study of PD-L1 blockade in urothelial cancer. In the study overall: Patients' prior chemotherapy regimens numbered 0 to 3. Blood was analyzed 3 weeks (second dose) and 6 weeks after treatment start.

Germline V gene sequence: CDR1 MNHEY, CDR2 SVGAGI. Trimming left V 0 bases short and J 6 bases short, with 15 bases between. This CDR3 comprises 15 residues. Added to each PCR by spiking were synthetic TCR analog templates. The repertoire was sequenced with immunoSEQ multiplex PCR; TCRdb's copy has only in-frame clones and lacks some. The table includes about 88,000 clones, 85% to 95% detected once. Sample numbers ranged from 1 to 8 per patient, encompassing pretreatment and on-treatment collections. The sequence was obtained from a man in his fifties or sixties with urothelial cancer. The chain links TRBV6-5 to TRBJ2-7, with unresolved D. The sequenced sample was PBMCs, obtained around atezolizumab (anti-PD-L1) treatment. In DNA form, the CDR3 reads TGTGCCAGCAGTTACTCGAATTCTGGCTCGGGCGAGCAGTACTTC. It codes for CASSYSNSGSGEQYF.